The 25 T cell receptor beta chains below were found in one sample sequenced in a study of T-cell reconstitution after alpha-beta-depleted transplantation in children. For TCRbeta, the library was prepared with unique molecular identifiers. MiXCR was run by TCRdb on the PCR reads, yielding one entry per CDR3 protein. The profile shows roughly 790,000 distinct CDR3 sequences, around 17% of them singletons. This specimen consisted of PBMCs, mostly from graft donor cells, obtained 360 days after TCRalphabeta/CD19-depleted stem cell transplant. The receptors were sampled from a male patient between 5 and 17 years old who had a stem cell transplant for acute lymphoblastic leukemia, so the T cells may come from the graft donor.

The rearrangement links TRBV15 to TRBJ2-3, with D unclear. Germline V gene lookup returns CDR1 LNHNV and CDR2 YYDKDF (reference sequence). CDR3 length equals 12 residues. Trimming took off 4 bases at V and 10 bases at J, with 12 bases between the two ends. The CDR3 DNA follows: TGTGCCACCAGCAAAGACGAGCTCGCGCAGTATTTT. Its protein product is CATSKDELAQYF.

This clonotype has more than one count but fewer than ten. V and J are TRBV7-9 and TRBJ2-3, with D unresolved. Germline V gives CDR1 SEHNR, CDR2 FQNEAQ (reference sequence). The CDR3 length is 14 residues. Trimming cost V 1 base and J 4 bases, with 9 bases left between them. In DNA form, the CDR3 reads TGTGCCAGCAGCTTAGGACACAGTCCAGATACGCAGTATTTT. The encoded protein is CASSLGHSPDTQYF.

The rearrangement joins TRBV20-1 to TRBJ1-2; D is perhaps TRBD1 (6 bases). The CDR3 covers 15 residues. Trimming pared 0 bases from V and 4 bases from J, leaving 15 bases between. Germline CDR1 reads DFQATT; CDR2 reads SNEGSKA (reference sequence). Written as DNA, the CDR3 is TGCAGTGCTAGAGATTTTCAACAGGGTGGCTATGGCTACACCTTC. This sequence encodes CSARDFQQGGYGYTF.

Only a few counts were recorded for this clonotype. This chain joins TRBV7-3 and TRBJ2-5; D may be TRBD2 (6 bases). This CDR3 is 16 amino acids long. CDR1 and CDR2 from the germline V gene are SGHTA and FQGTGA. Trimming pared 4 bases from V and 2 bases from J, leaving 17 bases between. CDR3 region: CASSWGPRGSQETQYF. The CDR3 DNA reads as TGTGCCAGCAGCTGGGGTCCTCGGGGGTCACAAGAGACCCAGTACTTC.

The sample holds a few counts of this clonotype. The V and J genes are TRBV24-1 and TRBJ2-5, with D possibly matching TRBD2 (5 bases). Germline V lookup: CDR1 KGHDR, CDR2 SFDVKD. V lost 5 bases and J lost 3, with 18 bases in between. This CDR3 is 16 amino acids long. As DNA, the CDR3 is TGTGCCACCAGTGGGCGTCTTGGAGGAAGGGAAGAGACCCAGTACTTC. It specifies CATSGRLGGREETQYF.

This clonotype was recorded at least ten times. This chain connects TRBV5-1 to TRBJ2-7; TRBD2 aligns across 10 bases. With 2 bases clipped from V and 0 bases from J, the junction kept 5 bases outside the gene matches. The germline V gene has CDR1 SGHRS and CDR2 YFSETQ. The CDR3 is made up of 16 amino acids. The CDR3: CASSFRLAGSSYEQYF. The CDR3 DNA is TGCGCCAGCAGCTTCAGACTAGCGGGTAGCTCCTACGAGCAGTACTTC.

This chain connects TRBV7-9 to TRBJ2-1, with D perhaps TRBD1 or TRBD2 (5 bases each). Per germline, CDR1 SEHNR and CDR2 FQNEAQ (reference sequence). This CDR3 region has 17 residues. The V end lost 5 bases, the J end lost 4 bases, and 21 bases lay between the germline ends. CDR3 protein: CASSPEGRLHPYNEQFF. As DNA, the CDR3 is TGTGCCAGCAGCCCCGAGGGGAGACTCCACCCTTACAATGAGCAGTTCTTC.

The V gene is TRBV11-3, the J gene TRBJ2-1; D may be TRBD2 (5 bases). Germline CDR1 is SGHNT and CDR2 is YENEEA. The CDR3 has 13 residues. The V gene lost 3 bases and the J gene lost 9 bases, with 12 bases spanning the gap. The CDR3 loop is CASSLGDSPEQFF. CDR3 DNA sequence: TGTGCCAGCAGCTTGGGAGACTCTCCTGAGCAGTTCTTC.

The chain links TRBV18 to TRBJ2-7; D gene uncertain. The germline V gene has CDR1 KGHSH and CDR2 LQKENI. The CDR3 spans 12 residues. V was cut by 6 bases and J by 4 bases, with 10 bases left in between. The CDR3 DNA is TGTGCCAGCTCTGCGGCGGAGTACGAGCAGTACTTC. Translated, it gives CASSAAEYEQYF.

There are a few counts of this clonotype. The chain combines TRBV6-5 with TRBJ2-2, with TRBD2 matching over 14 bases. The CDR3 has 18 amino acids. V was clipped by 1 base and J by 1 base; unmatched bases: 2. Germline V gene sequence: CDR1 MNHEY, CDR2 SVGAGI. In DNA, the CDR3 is TGTGCCAGCAGTTACTTGGGACTAGCGGGAGTGAACACCGGGGAGCTGTTTTTT. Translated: CASSYLGLAGVNTGELFF.

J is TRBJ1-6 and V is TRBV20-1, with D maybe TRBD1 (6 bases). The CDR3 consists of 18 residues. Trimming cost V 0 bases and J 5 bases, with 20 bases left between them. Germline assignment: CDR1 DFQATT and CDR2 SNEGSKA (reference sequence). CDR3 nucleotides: TGCAGTGCTAGAGATGTGAAGACGGGGACACAAAATAATTCACCCCTCCACTTT. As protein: CSARDVKTGTQNNSPLHF.

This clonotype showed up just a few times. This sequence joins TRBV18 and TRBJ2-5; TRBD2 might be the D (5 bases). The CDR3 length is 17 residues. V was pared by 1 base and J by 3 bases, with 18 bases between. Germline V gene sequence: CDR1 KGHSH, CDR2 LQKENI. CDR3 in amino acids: CASSPLFARGDEETQYF. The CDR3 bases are TGTGCCAGCTCACCACTGTTTGCCCGGGGAGATGAAGAGACCCAGTACTTC.

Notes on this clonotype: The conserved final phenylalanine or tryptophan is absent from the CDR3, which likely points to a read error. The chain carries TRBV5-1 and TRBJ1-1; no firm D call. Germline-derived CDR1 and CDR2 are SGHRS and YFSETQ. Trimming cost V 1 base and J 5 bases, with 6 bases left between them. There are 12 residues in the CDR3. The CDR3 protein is CASSLSGTEAFY. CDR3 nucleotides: TGCGCCAGCAGCTTGTCCGGGACTGAAGCTTTCTAT.

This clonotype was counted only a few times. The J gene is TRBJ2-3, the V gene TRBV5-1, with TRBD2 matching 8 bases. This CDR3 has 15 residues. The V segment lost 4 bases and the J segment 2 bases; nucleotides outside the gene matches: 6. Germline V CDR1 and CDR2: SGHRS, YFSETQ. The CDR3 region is CASSVTGGPTDTQYF. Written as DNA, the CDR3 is TGCGCCAGCAGCGTAACGGGAGGGCCCACAGATACGCAGTATTTT.

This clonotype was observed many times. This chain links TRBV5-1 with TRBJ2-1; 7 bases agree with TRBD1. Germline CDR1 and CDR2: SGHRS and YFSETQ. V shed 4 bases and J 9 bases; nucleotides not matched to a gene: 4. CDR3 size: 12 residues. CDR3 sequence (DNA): TGCGCCAGCAGCCCAACAGGGGTTGAGCAGTTCTTC. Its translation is CASSPTGVEQFF.

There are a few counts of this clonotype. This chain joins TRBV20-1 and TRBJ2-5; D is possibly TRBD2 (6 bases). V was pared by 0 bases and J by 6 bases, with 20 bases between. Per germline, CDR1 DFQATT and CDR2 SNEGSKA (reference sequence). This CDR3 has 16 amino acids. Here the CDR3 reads CSARDRREAWEKTQYF. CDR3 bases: TGCAGTGCTAGAGATCGCAGGGAGGCTTGGGAAAAGACCCAGTACTTC.

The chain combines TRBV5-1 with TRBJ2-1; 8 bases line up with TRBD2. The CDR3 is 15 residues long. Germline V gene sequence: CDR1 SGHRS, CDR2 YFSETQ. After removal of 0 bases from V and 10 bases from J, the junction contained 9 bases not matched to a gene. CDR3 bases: TGCGCCAGCAGCTTGGACGGGAGGGCCGACGGAGAGCAGTTCTTC. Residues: CASSLDGRADGEQFF.

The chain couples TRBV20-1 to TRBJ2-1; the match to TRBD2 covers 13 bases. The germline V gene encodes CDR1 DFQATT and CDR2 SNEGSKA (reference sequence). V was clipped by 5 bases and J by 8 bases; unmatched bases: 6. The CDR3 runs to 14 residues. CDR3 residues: CSAGGLAGVYEQFF. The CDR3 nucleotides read TGCAGTGCTGGTGGACTAGCGGGAGTATATGAGCAGTTCTTC.

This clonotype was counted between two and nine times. The chain's CDR3 is CASSVDSNLAGELFF. The CDR3 DNA is TGTGCCAGCAGCGTGGATTCGAATCTTGCCGGGGAGCTGTTTTTT. The gene calls are TRBV9 and TRBJ2-2; no reliable D call. This CDR3 contains 15 residues. The germline V gene encodes CDR1 SGDLS and CDR2 YYNGEE. Trimming left V 2 bases short and J 6 bases short, with 14 bases between.

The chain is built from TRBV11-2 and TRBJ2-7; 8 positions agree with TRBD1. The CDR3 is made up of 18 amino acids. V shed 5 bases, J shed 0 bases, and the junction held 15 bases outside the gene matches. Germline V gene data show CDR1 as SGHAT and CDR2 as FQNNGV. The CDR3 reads CASSPRTGKGWSSYEQYF. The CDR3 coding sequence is TGTGCCAGCAGCCCCAGGACAGGGAAGGGGTGGAGCTCCTACGAGCAGTACTTC.

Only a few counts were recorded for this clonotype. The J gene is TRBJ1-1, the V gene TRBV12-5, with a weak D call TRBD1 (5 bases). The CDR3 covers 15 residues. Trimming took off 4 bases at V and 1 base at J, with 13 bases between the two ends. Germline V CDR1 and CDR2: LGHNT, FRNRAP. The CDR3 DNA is TGTGCTAGTGGTTCGAACTGGGACCGGAACACTGAAGCTTTCTTT. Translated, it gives CASGSNWDRNTEAFF.

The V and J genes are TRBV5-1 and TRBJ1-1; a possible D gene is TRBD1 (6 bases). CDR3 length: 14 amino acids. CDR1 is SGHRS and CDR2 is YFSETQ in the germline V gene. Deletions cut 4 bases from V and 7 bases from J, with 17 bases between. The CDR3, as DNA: TGCGCCAGCAGCCCAAGTACAGGGTCCCATGAAGCTTTCTTT. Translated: CASSPSTGSHEAFF.

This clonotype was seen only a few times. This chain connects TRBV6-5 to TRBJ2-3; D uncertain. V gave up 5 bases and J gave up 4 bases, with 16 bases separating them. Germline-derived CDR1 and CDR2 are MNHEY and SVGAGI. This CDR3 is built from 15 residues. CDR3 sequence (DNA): TGTGCCAGCAGTCTACGACCGGACGTCCCAGATACGCAGTATTTT. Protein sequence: CASSLRPDVPDTQYF.

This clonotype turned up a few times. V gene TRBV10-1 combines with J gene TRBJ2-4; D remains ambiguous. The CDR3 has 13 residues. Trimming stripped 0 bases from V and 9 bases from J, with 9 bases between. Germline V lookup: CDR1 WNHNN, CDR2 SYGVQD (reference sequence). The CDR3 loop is CASSESSSAIQYF. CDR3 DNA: TGCGCCAGCAGTGAGTCGTCCAGTGCCATTCAGTACTTC.

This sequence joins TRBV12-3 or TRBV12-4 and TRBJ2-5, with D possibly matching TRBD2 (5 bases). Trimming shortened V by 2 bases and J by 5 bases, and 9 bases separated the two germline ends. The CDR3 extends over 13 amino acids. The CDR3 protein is CASSLWSGETQYF. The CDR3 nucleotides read TGTGCCAGCAGTTTATGGTCGGGGGAGACCCAGTACTTC.